The sequence of this TCR beta chain was determined in a study of T cell responses to AZD1222 COVID-19 vaccine (dated by TCRdb to the early 2020s). Study-level background: AZD1222 recipients with second doses at about 4 weeks or about 12 weeks were pooled, because spike-specific TCR depth and breadth did not differ between schedules. TCR sequencing covered roughly 230 trial participants: 207 given two doses of AZD1222 and about 26 given two doses of MenACWY control vaccine. Trial participants were enrolled into age subgroups of 18-55, 56-69 and 70-plus years, which contained approximately 150, 28 and 58 TCR-sequenced participants, respectively. Findings and caveats that apply to the study as a whole: Most participants were white British and females outnumbered males, and the authors suggested that clonal diversity may have been underestimated. Conclusions about previously exposed vaccinees are limited because only six or seven AZD1222 recipients were SARS-CoV-2 seropositive at baseline. Because no day 14 peak-response samples were available, repertoires were characterized only after the peak T cell response. The 56-69-year group was small, and its depth increase did not reach significance, likely because of low power. Nearly half of unique spike-specific TCRs reportedly recognized epitopes outside regions mutated in the B.1.351 and B.1.1.7 variants. CD4 TCRs associated with the vaccine covered the entire spike protein, and the dominant responses were in regions 160-218 and 743-854. Spike-specific TCR breadth and depth rose significantly after two AZD1222 doses compared with day 0 and with MenACWY recipients.

The time point label, as the study defines it: baseline before first vaccination. The vaccinee samples were drawn from two UK trials, COV001 and COV002, one of which was a single-blind randomized controlled phase 2/3 trial testing AZD1222 (ChAdOx1 nCoV-19) in healthy adults. Trial participant PBMC samples were collected at day 0 and day 28 after the second dose for TCRbeta chain sequencing. As encoded in the germline V gene (reference sequence), CDR1 is GTSNPN while CDR2 is SVGIG. The CDR3, cysteine through phenylalanine, is 14 amino acids long. Here the CDR3 DNA is all that survives: 42 bases in frame from base 1. Trimming removed 3 bases from V and 5 bases from J; the gene matches leave 6 bases unexplained. Concerning this clone: Its antigen is unknown. Base quality data are lacking; no much larger clone is found one base away.

The CDR3 regions of human TCRbeta chains were analyzed by immunosequencing. Per the original workflow: Repertoire TCRs were checked for matches against a reference library of SARS-CoV-2-specific TCRs that had been generated using the MIRA antigen-specificity platform. Breadth meant the fraction of unique TCRs that were SARS-CoV-2-associated, whereas depth meant the fraction of total T cells that were SARS-CoV-2-associated. Using the MIRA data, each spike-specific TCR was assigned both to the spike region to which the TCR was reactive and to a CD4 or CD8 class. Log10-transformed breadth and depth values were compared by one-way ANOVA with Sidak's multiple comparisons tests. Drawn from immuneACCESS, this table holds only the in-frame rearrangements with V and J called that TCRdb kept. Clones are partly lost; checked studies trace under half to an unresolved V gene and leave the rest unexplained. Clone size and the V and J calls come from that table; the DNA yielded D and trimming. Counted in this sample were about 150,000 clones; 93% of them appeared once. The ten most abundant clones make up approximately 9% of the sample.

The material was peripheral blood, obtained on day 0 of AZD1222 vaccination. The rearranged segments are TRBV30 and TRBJ1-5, and TRBD1 aligns with 8 junction nucleotides. The source of this sequence is an adult in good health. The bases are TGTGCCTGGAGCGATGGACAGGGAGATCAGCCCCAGCATTTT. This codes for CAWSDGQGDQPQHF.